This TCR beta chain was obtained from a study of beta chain features in type 1 diabetes. Germline lookup yields CDR1 SEHNR and CDR2 FQNEAQ (reference sequence). The CDR3 is made up of 12 amino acids. Trimming removed 8 bases from V and 2 bases from J, with 9 bases in between. Expressed TCRB transcripts were sequenced because the isolated RNA had all been reverse transcribed beforehand. Data came from immunoSEQ multiplex PCR; TCRdb stores just in-frame clones and leaves some out. Here the sample spans about 240,000 clones, around a quarter being singletons. Sequencing was carried out using central memory CD4+ T cells from blood. V and J are TRBV7-9 and TRBJ2-5; D unresolved. This clonotype was obtained from a man aged 25-45 years in good health. CDR3 residues: CASGRLQETQYF. The DNA for the CDR3 is TGTGCCAGCGGACGGCTGCAAGAGACCCAGTACTTC. Full variable domain (remainder filled in from reference TRBV7-9 and TRBJ2-5): DTGVSQNPRHKITKRGQNVTFRCDPISEHNRLYWYRQTLGQGPEFLTYFQNEAQLEKSRLLSDRFSAERPKGSFSTLEIQRTEQGDSAMYLCASGRLQETQYFGPGTRLLVL.